The clone carrying this TCR beta chain showed up many times. Its specificity is unknown. The V end was cut by 0 bases, the J end by 7 bases, with 19 bases between. The germline gives CDR1 SGHRS, CDR2 YFSETQ. The CDR3 loop spans 17 amino acids. This sample was taken from a study of lung T cells in sarcoidosis with Löfgren's syndrome. Study background: CD4+ T cells build up in sarcoidosis bronchoalveolar lavage fluid. Repertoire analyses centered on Löfgren's syndrome patients. Study-wide findings and caveats: The most expanded V genes in Löfgren's patients were reportedly TRAV12-1 and TRBV2.

Each CDR3 protein gets one entry after TCRdb re-called the reads with MiXCR. The sample lists 60,000 to 70,000 distinct CDR3 sequences, approximately 21% seen once, with 2.3% in the top ten. The rearrangement links TRBV5-1 to TRBJ2-2; D remains unclear. The source is a human donor with sarcoidosis (Löfgren's syndrome or another form), or a control subject (not recorded which). The sample was CD4+ T cells from PBMCs. CDR3 in DNA: TGCGCCAGCAGCTTGGCCTGGGATATGGTCATTCGCGGGGAGCTGTTTTTT. This sequence encodes CASSLAWDMVIRGELFF.